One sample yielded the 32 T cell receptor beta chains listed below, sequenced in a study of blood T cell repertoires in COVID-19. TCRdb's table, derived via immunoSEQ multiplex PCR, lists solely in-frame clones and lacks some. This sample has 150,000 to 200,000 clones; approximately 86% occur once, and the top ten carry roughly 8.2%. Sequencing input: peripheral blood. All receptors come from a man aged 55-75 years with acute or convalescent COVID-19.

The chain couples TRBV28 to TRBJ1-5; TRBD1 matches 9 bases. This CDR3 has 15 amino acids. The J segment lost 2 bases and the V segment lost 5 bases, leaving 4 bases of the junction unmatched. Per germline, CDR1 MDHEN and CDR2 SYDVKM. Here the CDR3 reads CASSMTGGGNQPQHF. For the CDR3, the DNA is TGTGCCAGCAGTATGACAGGGGGGGGCAATCAGCCCCAGCATTTT.

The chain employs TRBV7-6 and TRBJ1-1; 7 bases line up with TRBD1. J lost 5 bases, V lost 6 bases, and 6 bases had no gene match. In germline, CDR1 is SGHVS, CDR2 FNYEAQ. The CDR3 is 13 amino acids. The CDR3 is CASSYTGETEAFF. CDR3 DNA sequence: TGTGCCAGCAGTTATACAGGGGAGACTGAAGCTTTCTTT.

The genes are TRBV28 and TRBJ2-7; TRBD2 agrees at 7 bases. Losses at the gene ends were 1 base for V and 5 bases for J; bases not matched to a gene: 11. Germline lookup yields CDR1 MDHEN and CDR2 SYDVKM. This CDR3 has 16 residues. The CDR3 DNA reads TGTGCCAGCAGTTTATCGGGAGGAGGGTTCACCCACGAGCAGTACTTC. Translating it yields CASSLSGGGFTHEQYF.

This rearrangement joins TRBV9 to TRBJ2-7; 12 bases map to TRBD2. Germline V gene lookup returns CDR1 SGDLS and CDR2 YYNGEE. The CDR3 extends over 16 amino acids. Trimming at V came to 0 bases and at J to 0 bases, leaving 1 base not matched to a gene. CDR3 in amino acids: CASSVGLAGDSYEQYF. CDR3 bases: TGTGCCAGCAGCGTAGGACTAGCGGGGGACTCCTACGAGCAGTACTTC.

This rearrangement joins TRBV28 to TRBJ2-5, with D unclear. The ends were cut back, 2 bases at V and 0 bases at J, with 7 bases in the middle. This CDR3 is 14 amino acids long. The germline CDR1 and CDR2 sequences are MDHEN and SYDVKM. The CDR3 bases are TGTGCCAGCAGTTTAATCGGGTACCAAGAGACCCAGTACTTC. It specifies CASSLIGYQETQYF.

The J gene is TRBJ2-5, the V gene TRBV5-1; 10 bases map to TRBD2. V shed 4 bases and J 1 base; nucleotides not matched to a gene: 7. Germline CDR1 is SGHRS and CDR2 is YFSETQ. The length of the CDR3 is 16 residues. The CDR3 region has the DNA TGCGCCAGCAGCCTTAGCGGGAGGCGTCCCCAAGAGACCCAGTACTTC. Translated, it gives CASSLSGRRPQETQYF.

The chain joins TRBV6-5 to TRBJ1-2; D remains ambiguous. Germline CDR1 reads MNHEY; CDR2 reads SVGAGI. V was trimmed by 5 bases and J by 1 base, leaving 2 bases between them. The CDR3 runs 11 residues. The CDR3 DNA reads TGTGCCAGCAGTCTTAACTATGGCTACACCTTC. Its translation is CASSLNYGYTF.

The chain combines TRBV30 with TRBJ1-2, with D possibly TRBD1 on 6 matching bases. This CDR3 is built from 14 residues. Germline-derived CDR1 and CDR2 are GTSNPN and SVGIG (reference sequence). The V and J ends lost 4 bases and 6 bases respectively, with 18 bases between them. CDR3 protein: CAWTLGGGPDGYTF. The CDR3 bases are TGTGCCTGGACCTTGGGGGGGGGCCCTGATGGCTACACCTTC.

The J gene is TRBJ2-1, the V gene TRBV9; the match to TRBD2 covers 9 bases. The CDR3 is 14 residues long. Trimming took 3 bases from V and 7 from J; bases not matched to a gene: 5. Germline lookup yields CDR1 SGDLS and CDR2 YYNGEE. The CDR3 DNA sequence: TGTGCCAGCAGCGCTGGACTAGCGAGGAATGAGCAGTTCTTC. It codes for CASSAGLARNEQFF.

The CDR3 protein is CATRGQGAYNEQFF. DNA for the CDR3: TGTGCCACCAGGGGACAGGGGGCCTACAATGAGCAGTTCTTC. The chain links TRBV15 to TRBJ2-1; 11 bases are shared with TRBD1. CDR3 length: 14 amino acids. Unmatched junction bases numbered 0, after V lost 6 bases and J lost 2 bases. Germline V gives CDR1 LNHNV, CDR2 YYDKDF (reference sequence).

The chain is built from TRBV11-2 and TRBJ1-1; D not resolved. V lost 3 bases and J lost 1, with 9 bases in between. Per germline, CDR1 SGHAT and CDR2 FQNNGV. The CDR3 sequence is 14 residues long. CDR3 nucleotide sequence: TGTGCCAGCAGCTTCGGACTGCCGAACACTGAAGCTTTCTTT. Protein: CASSFGLPNTEAFF.

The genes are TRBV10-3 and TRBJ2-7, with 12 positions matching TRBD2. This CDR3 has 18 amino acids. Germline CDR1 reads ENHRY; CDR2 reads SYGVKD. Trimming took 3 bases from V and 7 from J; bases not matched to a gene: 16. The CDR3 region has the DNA TGTGCCATCAGTGACCCGGGCGGGGACACTAGCGGGAGGAAGGAGCAGTACTTC. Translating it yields CAISDPGGDTSGRKEQYF.

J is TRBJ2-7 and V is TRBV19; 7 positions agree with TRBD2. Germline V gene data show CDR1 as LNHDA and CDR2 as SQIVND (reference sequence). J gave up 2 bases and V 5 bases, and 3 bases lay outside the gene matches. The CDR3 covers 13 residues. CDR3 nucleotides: TGTGCCAGTAGTTGGGCGGGAGCCTACGAGCAGTACTTC. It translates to CASSWAGAYEQYF.

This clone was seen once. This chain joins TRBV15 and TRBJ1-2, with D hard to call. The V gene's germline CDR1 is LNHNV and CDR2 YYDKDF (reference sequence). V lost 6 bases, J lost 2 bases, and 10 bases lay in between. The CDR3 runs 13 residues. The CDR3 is CATRRTTNYGYTF. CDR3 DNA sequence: TGTGCCACCAGGCGGACTACCAACTATGGCTACACCTTC.

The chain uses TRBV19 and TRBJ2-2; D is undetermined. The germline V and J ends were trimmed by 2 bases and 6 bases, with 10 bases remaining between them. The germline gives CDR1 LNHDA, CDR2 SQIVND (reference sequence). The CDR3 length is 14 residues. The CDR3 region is CASSIRTPPGELFF. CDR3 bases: TGTGCCAGTAGTATAAGAACTCCGCCCGGGGAGCTGTTTTTT.

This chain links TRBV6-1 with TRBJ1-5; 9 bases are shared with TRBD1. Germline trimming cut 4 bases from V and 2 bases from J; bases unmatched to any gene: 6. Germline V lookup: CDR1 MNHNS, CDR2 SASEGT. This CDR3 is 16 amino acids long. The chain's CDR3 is CASSGRTGEGNQPQHF. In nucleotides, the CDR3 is TGTGCCAGCAGTGGTAGGACAGGGGAGGGCAATCAGCCCCAGCATTTT.

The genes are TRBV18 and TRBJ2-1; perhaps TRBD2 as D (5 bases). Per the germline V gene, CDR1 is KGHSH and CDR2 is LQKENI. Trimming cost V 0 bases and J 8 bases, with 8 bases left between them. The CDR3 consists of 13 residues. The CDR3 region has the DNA TGTGCCAGCTCACCACCGGGAGTCGATGAGCAGTTCTTC. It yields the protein CASSPPGVDEQFF.

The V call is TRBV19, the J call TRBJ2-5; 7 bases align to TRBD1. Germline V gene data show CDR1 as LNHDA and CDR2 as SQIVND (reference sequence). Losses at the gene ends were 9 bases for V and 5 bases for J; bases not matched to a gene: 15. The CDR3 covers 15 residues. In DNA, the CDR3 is TGTGCCAGCCCTACACGAGACAGGGATGGGGAGACCCAGTACTTC. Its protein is CASPTRDRDGETQYF.

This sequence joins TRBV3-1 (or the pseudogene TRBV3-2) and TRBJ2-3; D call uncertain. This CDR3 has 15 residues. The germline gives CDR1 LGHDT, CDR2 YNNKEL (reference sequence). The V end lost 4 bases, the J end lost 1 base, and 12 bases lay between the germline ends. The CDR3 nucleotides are TGTGCCAGCAGCCCCCGCGGTGGCCGCACAGATACGCAGTATTTT. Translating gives CASSPRGGRTDTQYF.

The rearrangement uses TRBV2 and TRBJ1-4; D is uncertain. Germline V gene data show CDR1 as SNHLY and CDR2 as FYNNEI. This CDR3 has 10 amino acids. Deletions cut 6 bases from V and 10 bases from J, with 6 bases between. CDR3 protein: CASSGGKLFF. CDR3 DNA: TGTGCCAGCAGCGGAGGAAAACTGTTTTTT.

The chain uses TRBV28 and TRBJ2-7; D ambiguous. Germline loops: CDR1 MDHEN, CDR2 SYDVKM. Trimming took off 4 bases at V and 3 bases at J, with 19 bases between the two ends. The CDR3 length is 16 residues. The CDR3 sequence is CASSSPPSLSHYEQYF. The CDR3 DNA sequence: TGTGCCAGCAGTTCACCACCGAGTCTTTCTCACTACGAGCAGTACTTC. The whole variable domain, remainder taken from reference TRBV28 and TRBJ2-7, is DVKVTQSSRYLVKRTGEKVFLECVQDMDHENMFWYRQDPGLGLRLIYFSYDVKMKEKGDIPEGYSVSREKKERFSLILESASTNQTSMYLCASSSPPSLSHYEQYFGPGTRLTVT.

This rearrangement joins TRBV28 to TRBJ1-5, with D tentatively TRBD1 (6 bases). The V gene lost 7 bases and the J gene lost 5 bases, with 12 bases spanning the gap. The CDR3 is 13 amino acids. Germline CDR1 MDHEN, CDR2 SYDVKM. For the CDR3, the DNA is TGTGCCAGCATCACACACAGGGATCAGCCCCAGCATTTT. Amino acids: CASITHRDQPQHF. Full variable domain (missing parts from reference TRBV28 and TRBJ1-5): DVKVTQSSRYLVKRTGEKVFLECVQDMDHENMFWYRQDPGLGLRLIYFSYDVKMKEKGDIPEGYSVSREKKERFSLILESASTNQTSMYLCASITHRDQPQHFGDGTRLSIL.

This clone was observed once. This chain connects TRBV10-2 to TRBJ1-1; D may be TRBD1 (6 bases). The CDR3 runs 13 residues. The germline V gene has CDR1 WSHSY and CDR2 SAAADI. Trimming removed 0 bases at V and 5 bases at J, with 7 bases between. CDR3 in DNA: TGCGCCAGCAGTGAGTCGAGGGGGACTGAAGCTTTCTTT. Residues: CASSESRGTEAFF.

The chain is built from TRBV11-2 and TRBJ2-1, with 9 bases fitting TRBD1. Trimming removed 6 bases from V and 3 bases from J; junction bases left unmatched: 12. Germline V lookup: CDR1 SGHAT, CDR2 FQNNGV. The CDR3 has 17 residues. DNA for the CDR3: TGTGCCAGCAGTTCCGCGTTAGGGACAGGGCTCTACAATGAGCAGTTCTTC. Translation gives CASSSALGTGLYNEQFF.

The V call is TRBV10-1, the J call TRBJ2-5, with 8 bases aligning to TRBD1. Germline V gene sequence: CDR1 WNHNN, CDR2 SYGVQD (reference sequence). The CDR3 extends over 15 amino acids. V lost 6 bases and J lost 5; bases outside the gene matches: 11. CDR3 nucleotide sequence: TGCGCCAGCAGCTCCGGGACAGGATGGGAGGAGACCCAGTACTTC. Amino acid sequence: CASSSGTGWEETQYF.

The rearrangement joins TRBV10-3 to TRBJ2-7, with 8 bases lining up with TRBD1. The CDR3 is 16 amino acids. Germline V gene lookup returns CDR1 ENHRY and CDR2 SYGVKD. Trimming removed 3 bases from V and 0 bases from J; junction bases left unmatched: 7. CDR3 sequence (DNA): TGTGCCATCAGTGATCCCGGACAGGGAGACTCCTACGAGCAGTACTTC. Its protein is CAISDPGQGDSYEQYF.

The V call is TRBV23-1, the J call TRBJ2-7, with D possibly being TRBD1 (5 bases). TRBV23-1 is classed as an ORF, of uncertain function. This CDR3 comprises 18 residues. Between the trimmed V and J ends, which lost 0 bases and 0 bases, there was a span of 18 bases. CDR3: CASSQSPRVKRSSYEQYF. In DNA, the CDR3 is TGCGCCAGCAGTCAATCGCCCAGGGTGAAGAGGAGCTCCTACGAGCAGTACTTC.

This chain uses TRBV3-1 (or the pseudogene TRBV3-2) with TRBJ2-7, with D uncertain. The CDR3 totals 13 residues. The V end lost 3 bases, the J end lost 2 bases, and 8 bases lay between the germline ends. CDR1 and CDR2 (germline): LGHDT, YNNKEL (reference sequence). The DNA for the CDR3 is TGTGCCAGCAGCCAGACTGTTCCCTACGAGCAGTACTTC. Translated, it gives CASSQTVPYEQYF.

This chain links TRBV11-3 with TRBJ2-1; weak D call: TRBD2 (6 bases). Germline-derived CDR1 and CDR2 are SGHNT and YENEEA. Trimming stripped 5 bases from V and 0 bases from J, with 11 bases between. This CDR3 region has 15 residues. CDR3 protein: CASSPGVGSYNEQFF. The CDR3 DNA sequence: TGTGCCAGCAGCCCGGGAGTGGGCTCCTACAATGAGCAGTTCTTC.

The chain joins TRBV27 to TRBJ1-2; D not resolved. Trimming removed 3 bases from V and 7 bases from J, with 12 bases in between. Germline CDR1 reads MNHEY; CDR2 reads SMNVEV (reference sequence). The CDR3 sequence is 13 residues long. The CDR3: CASSFTAIAGYTF. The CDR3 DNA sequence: TGTGCCAGCAGTTTTACAGCTATTGCTGGCTACACCTTC.

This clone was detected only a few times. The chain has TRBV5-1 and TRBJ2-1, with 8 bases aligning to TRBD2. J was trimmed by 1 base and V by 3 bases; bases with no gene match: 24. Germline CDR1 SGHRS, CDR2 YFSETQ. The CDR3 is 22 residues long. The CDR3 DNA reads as TGCGCCAGCAGCTCGCCTGGGGTCGGAGCGGGAGTTCGGCCGGTATCCTACAATGAGCAGTTCTTC. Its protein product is CASSSPGVGAGVRPVSYNEQFF.

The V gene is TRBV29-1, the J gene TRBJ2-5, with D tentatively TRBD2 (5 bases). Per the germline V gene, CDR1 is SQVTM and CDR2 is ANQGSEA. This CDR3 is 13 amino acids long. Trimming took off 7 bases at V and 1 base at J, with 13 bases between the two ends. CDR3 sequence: CSGRRPSQETQYF. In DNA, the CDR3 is TGCAGCGGGAGGAGACCGAGCCAAGAGACCCAGTACTTC.